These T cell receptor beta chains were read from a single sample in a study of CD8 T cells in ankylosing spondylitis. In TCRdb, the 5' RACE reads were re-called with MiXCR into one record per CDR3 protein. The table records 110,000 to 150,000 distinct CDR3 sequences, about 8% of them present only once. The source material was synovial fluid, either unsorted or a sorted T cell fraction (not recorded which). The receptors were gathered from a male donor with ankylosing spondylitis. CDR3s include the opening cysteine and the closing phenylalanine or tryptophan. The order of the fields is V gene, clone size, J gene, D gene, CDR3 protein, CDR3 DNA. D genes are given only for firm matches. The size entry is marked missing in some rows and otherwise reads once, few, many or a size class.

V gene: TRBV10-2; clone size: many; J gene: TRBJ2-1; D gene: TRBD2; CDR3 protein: CASSGNSGKSYNEQFF; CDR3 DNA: TGCGCCAGCAGTGGGAATAGCGGGAAATCCTACAATGAGCAGTTCTTC
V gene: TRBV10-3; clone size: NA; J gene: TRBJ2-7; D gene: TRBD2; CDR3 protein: CAISEFLAGGSYEQYF; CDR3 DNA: TGTGCCATCAGTGAGTTCCTAGCGGGGGGCTCCTACGAGCAGTACTTC
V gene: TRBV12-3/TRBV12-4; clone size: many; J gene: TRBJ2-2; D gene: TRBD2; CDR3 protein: CASSPRGGSNTGELFF; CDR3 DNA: TGTGCCAGCAGTCCACGGGGGGGGTCGAACACCGGGGAGCTGTTTTTT
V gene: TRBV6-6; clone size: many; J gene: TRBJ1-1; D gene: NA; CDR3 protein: CASSYSEIGAFF; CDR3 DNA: TGTGCCAGCAGTTACTCTGAAATAGGAGCTTTCTTT
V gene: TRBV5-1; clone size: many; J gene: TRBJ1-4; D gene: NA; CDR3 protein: CASSLGGATNEKLFF; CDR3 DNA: TGCGCCAGCAGCTTGGGTGGGGCAACTAATGAAAAACTGTTTTTT
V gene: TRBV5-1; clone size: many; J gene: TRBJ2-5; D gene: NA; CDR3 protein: CASSGQQQETQYF; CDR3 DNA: TGCGCCAGCAGCGGACAGCAGCAAGAGACCCAGTACTTC
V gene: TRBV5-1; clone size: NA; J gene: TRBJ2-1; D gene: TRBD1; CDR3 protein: CASSSGTGASGEQFF; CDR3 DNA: TGCGCCAGCAGCTCCGGGACAGGGGCCTCAGGTGAGCAGTTCTTC
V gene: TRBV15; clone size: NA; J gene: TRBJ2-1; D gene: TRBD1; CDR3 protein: CATSRGPGQGANEQFF; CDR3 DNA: TGTGCCACCAGCAGAGGTCCGGGACAGGGGGCCAATGAGCAGTTCTTC
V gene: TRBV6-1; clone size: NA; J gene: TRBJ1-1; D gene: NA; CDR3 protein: CASSRTTPNTEAFF; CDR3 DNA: TGTGCCAGCAGTAGGACAACTCCGAACACTGAAGCTTTCTTT
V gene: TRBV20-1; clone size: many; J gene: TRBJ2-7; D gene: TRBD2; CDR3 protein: CSAPETSGSAEQYF; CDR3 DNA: TGCAGTGCTCCGGAGACTAGCGGGTCGGCCGAGCAGTACTTC
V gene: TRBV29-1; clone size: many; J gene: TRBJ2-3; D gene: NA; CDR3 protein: CSVDEWERDTQYF; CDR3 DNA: TGCAGCGTTGACGAGTGGGAGAGGGATACGCAGTATTTT
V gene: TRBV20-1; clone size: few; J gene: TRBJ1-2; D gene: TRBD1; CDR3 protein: CSARGTGVGGYTF; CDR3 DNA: TGCAGTGCTAGAGGGACAGGGGTAGGGGGCTACACCTTC
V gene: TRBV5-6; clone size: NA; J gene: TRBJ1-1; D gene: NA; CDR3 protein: CAMSLGAVNTEAFF; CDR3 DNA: TGTGCCATGAGCCTCGGGGCGGTGAACACTGAAGCTTTCTTT
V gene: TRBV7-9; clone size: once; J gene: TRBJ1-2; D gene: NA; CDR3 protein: CASSLGTGTKGYTF; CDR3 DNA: TGTGCCAGCAGCTTAGGTACAGGGACGAAGGGCTACACCTTC
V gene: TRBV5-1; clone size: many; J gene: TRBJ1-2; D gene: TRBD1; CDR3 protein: CASSPEGAGYGYTF; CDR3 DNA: TGCGCCAGCAGCCCGGAGGGGGCTGGATATGGCTACACCTTC
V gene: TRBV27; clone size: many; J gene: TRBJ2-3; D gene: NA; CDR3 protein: CASRLASQSTDTQYF; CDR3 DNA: TGTGCCAGCAGACTGGCCTCCCAATCCACAGATACGCAGTATTTT
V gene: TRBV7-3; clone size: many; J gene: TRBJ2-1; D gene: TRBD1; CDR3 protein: CASSSGPGQGRDNEQFF; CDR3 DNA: TGTGCCAGCAGCTCGGGGCCGGGACAGGGAAGGGACAATGAGCAGTTCTTC
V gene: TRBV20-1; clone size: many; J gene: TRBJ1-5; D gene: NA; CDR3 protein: CSAIRQILGNQPQHF; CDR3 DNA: TGCAGTGCTATTAGGCAAATTCTTGGCAATCAGCCCCAGCATTTT
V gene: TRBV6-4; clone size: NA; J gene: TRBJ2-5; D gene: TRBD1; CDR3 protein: CASNQDRGEGETQYF; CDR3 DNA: TGTGCCAGCAATCAGGACAGGGGCGAAGGGGAGACCCAGTACTTC
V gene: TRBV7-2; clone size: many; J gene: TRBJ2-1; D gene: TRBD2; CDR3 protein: CASSSTVAGIYNEQFF; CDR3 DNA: TGTGCCAGCAGCTCTACCGTAGCGGGGATATACAATGAGCAGTTCTTC
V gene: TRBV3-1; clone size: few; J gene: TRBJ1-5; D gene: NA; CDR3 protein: CASSQMSNQPQHF; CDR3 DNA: TGTGCCAGCAGCCAGATGAGCAATCAGCCCCAGCATTTT
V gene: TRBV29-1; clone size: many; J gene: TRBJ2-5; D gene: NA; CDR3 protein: CSVEDGLEQETQYF; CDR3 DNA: TGCAGCGTTGAAGATGGGTTAGAGCAAGAGACCCAGTACTTC
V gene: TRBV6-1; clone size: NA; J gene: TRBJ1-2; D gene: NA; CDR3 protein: CASSEGGDYGYTF; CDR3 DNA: TGTGCCAGCAGTGAAGGGGGGGACTATGGCTACACCTTC
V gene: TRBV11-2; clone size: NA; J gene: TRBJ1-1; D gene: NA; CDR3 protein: CASSLGREVAFF; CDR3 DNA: TGTGCCAGCAGCTTGGGGCGGGAGGTGGCTTTCTTT
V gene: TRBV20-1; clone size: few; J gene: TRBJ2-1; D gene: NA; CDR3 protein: CSARDPQISYNEQFF; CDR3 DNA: TGCAGTGCTAGAGATCCACAAATCTCCTACAATGAGCAGTTCTTC
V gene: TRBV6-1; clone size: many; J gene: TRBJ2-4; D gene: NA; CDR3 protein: CASSLLGGPPDF; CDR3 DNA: TGTGCCAGCAGTTTGCTTGGGGGCCCCCCGGACTTC
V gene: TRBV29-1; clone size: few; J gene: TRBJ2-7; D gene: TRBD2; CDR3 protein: CSVGGVASGYEQYF; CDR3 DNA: TGCAGCGTTGGGGGAGTGGCTAGCGGCTACGAGCAGTACTTC
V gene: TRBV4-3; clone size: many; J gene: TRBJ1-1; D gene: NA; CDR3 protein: CASSQEVNRLNTEAFF; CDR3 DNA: TGCGCCAGCAGCCAAGAAGTCAACAGGCTGAACACTGAAGCTTTCTTT
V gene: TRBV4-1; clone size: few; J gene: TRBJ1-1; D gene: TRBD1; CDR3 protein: CASSRRQGKNTEAFF; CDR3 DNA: TGCGCCAGCAGCCGACGACAGGGGAAGAACACTGAAGCTTTCTTT
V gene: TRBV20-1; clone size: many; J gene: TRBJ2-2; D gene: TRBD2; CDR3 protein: CSANRGGPNTGELFF; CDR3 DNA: TGCAGTGCTAACCGGGGGGGCCCAAACACCGGGGAGCTGTTTTTT
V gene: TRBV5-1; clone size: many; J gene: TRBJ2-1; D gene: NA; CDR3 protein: CASSLLPPVDNEQFF; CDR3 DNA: TGCGCCAGCAGCTTGTTACCTCCTGTGGACAATGAGCAGTTCTTC
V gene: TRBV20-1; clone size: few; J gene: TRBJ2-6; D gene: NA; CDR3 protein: CSVRAANGANVLTF; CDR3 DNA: TGCAGTGTCAGGGCGGCAAACGGGGCCAACGTCCTGACTTTC
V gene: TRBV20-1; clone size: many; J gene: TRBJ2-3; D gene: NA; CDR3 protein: CSAYKGDTDTQYF; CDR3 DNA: TGCAGTGCTTACAAGGGAGATACAGATACGCAGTATTTT
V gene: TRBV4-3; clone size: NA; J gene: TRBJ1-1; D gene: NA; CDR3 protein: CASSQGPGPGYADAFF; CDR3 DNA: TGCGCCAGCAGCCAAGGTCCGGGACCTGGGTACGCTGATGCTTTCTTT
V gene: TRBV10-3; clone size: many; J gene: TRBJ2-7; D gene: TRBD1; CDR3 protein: CAIAQGVYEQYF; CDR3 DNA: TGTGCCATCGCACAGGGGGTCTACGAGCAGTACTTC
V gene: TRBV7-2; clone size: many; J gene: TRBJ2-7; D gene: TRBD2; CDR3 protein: CASSPRLAIYEQYF; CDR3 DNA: TGTGCCAGCAGCCCTCGACTAGCGATCTACGAGCAGTACTTC
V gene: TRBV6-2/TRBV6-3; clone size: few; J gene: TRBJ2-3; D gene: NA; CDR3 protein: CATTSGADTQYF; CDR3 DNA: TGTGCCACCACCTCGGGGGCAGATACGCAGTATTTT
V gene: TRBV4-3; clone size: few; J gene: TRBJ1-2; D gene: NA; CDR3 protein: CASSHPTGRGYTF; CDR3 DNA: TGCGCCAGCAGCCATCCGACAGGCCGCGGCTACACCTTC
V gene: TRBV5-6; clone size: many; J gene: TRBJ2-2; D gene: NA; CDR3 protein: CASSADWNTGELFF; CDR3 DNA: TGTGCCAGCAGCGCGGACTGGAACACCGGGGAGCTGTTTTTT
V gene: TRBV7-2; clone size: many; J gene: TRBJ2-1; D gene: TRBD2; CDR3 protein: CASSLVISAGAEQFF; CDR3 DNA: TGTGCCAGCAGCTTAGTAATCAGTGCGGGAGCGGAACAGTTCTTC
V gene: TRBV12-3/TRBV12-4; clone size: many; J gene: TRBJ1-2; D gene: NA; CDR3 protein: CASSRGDRYGYTF; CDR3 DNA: TGTGCCAGCAGTCGGGGGGATCGCTATGGCTACACCTTC
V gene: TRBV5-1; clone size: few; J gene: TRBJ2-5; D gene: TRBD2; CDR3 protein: CASSLGSGNGLETQYF; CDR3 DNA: TGCGCCAGCAGTCTGGGGAGCGGGAACGGACTAGAGACCCAGTACTTC
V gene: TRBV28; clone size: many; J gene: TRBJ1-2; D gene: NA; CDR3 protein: CASSTWTEITNYGYTF; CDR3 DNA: TGTGCCAGCAGTACTTGGACCGAAATTACTAACTATGGCTACACCTTC
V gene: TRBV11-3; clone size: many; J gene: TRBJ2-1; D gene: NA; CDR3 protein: CASSPTGTEQFF; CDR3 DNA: TGTGCCAGCAGTCCTACAGGGACTGAGCAGTTCTTC
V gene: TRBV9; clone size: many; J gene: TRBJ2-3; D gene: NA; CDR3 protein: CASSLTEGFGTQYF; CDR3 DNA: TGTGCCAGCAGCCTCACGGAAGGGTTCGGGACGCAGTATTTT
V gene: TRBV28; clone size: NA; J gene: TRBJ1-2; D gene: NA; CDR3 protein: CDSSFPTAGGYTF; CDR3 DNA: TGTGACAGCAGTTTTCCAACAGCGGGAGGCTACACCTTC
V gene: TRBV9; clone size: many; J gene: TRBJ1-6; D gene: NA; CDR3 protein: CASSVGGGNSPLHF; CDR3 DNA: TGTGCCAGCAGCGTAGGAGGTGGAAATTCACCCCTCCACTTT
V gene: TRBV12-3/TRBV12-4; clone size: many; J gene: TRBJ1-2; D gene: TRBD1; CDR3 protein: CASSNWTGSLGGYTF; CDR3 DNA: TGTGCCAGCAGCAACTGGACAGGGAGTTTGGGTGGCTACACCTTC
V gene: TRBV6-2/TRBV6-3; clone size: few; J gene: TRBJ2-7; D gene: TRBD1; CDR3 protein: CASSFLPGQGSYEQYF; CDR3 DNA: TGTGCCAGCAGTTTTTTACCGGGACAGGGCTCCTACGAGCAGTACTTC
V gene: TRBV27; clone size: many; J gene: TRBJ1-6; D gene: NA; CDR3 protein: CASSTRLTVVNSPLHF; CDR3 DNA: TGTGCCAGCAGTACCCGTTTGACAGTCGTTAATTCACCCCTCCACTTT
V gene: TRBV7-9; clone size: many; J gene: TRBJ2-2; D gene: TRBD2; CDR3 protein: CASSPRGLAGAGELFF; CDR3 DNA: TGTGCCAGCAGCCCAAGGGGACTAGCGGGAGCTGGGGAGCTGTTTTTT
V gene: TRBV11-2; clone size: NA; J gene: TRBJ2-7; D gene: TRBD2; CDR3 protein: CASTPLRSGGSYEQYF; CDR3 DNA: TGTGCCAGCACACCCTTAAGGAGCGGGGGATCCTACGAGCAGTACTTC
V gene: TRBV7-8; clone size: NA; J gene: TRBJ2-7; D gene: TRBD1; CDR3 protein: CASSLVQGVSYEQYF; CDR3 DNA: TGTGCCAGCAGCCTCGTGCAGGGGGTATCCTACGAGCAGTACTTC